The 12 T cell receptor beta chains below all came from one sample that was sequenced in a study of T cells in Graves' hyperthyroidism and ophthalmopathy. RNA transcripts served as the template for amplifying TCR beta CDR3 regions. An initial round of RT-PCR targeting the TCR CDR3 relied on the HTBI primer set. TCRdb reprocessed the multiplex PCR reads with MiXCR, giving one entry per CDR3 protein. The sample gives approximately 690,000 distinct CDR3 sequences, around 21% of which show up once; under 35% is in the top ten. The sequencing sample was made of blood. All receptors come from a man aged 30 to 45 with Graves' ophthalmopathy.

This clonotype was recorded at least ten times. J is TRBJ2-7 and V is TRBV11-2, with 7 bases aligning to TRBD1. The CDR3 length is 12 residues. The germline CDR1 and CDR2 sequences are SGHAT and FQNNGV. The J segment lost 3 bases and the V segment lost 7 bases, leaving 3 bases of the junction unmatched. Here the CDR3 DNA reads TGTGCCAGCAAAGGGACAGACTACGAGCAGTACTTC. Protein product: CASKGTDYEQYF.

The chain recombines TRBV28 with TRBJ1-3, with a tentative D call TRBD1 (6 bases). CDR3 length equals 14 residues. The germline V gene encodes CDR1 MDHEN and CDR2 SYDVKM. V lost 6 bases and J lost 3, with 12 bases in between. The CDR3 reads CASSSQGVGNTIYF. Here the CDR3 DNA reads TGTGCCAGCAGCTCACAGGGCGTTGGAAACACCATATATTTT.

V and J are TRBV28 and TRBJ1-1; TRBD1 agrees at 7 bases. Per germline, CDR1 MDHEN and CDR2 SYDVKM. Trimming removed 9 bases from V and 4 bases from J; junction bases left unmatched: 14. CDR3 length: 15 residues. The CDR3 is CASRLFRGTGTEAFF. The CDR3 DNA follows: TGTGCCAGTAGACTCTTCAGGGGGACGGGCACTGAAGCTTTCTTT.

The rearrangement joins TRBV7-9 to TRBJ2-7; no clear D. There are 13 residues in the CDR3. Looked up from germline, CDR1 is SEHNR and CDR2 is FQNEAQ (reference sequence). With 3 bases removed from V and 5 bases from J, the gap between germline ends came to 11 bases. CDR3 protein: CASSFGSPDEQYF. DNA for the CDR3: TGTGCCAGCAGCTTCGGAAGTCCGGACGAGCAGTACTTC.

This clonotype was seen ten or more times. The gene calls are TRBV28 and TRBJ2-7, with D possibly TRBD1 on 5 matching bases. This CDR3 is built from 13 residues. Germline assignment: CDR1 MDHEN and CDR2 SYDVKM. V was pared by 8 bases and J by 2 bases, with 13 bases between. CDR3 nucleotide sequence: TGTGCCAGCTCACCAGACAGTACCTACGAGCAGTACTTC. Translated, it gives CASSPDSTYEQYF.

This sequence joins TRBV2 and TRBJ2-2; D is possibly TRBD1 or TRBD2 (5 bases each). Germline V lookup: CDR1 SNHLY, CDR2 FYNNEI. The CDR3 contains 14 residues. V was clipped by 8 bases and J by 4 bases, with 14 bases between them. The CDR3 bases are TGTGCCAGCGAGAGGGGACGCACCACCGGGGAGCTGTTTTTT. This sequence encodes CASERGRTTGELFF. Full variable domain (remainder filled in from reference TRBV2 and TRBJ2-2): EPEVTQTPSHQVTQMGQEVILRCVPISNHLYFYWYRQILGQKVEFLVSFYNNEISEKSEIFDDQFSVERPDGSNFTLKIRSTKLEDSAMYFCASERGRTTGELFFGEGSRLTVL.

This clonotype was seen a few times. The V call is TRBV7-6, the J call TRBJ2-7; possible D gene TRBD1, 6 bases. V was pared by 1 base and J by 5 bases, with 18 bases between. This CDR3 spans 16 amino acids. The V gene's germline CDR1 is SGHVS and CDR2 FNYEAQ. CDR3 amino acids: CASSLGGRGKSHEQYF. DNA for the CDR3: TGTGCCAGCAGCTTAGGTGGCAGGGGAAAATCTCACGAGCAGTACTTC.

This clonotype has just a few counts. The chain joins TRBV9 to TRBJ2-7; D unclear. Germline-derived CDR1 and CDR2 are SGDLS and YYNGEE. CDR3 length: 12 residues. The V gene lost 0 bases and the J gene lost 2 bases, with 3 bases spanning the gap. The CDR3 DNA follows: TGTGCCAGCAGCGTAGACCCCTACGAGCAGTACTTC. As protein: CASSVDPYEQYF.

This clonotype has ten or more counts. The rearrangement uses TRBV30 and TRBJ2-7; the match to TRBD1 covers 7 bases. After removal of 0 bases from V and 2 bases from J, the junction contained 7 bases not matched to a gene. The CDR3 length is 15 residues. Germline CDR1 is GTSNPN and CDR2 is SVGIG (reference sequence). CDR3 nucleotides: TGTGCCTGGAGTGTAAAGGGGCAGGGGGCCTACGAGCAGTACTTC. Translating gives CAWSVKGQGAYEQYF.

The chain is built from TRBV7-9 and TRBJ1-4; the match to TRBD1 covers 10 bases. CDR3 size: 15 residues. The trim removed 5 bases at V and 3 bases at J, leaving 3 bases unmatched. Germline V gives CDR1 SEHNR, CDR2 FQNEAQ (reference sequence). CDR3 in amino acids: CASSTGTGANEKLFF. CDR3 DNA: TGTGCCAGCAGCACAGGGACAGGGGCTAATGAAAAACTGTTTTTT.

The CDR3 loop is CASSLADKDSPLHF. DNA of the CDR3: TGCGCCAGCAGCTTGGCAGATAAGGATTCACCCCTCCACTTT. This chain connects TRBV5-1 to TRBJ1-6; D call uncertain. V lost 0 bases, J lost 8 bases, and 9 bases lay in between. The length of the CDR3 is 14 residues. Germline V gene data show CDR1 as SGHRS and CDR2 as YFSETQ.

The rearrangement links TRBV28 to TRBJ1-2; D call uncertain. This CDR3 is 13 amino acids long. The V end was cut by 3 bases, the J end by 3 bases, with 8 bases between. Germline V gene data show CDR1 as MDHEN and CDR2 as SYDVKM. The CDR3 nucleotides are TGTGCCAGCAGTTTTGTGGCAGACTATGGCTACACCTTC. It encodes CASSFVADYGYTF.